The 27 T cell receptor beta chains below were found in one sample sequenced in a study of early T cells in non-severe SARS-CoV-2 infection. One entry per CDR3 protein results from TCRdb running MiXCR on the 5' RACE reads. The sample records roughly 81,000 distinct CDR3 sequences, over 10% being singletons. The sequenced sample was whole blood. All receptors derive from an adult who was a healthcare worker with PCR-confirmed SARS-CoV-2 infection or an uninfected control (not recorded which).

The J gene is TRBJ1-1, the V gene TRBV4-1; D is possibly TRBD1 (5 bases). Per the germline V gene, CDR1 is MGHRA and CDR2 is YSYEKL. This CDR3 comprises 15 residues. Trimming cost V 1 base and J 4 bases, with 13 bases left between them. The CDR3 bases are TGCGCCAGCAGCCAAGGAGAGGGGATAGTCACTGAAGCTTTCTTT. It specifies CASSQGEGIVTEAFF.

This clonotype was seen ten or more times. The chain has TRBV5-4 and TRBJ1-2; D is ambiguous. CDR3 length: 15 residues. The germline gives CDR1 SGHNT, CDR2 YYREEE (reference sequence). V lost 4 bases, J lost 0 bases, and 13 bases lay in between. CDR3 amino acids: CASSLPGAANYGYTF. CDR3 coding DNA: TGTGCCAGCAGCCTCCCCGGCGCAGCTAACTATGGCTACACCTTC.

This clonotype was detected many times. The chain employs TRBV2 and TRBJ2-3; possibly TRBD2 for D (6 bases). In germline, CDR1 is SNHLY, CDR2 FYNNEI. V lost 5 bases, J lost 3 bases, and 15 bases lay in between. The CDR3 sequence is 15 residues long. The CDR3 loop is CASSSRTAGTDTQYF. As DNA, the CDR3 is TGTGCCAGCAGTTCACGGACTGCGGGGACAGATACGCAGTATTTT.

This clonotype was counted between two and nine times. The chain links TRBV7-6 to TRBJ2-1; 11 nucleotides agree with TRBD1. There are 19 residues in the CDR3. V lost 0 bases, J lost 7 bases, and 14 bases stayed unmatched. Germline V CDR1 and CDR2: SGHVS, FNYEAQ. The CDR3 DNA follows: TGTGCCAGCAGCTTAGCTCCCGCGTCTGGACAGGGGGCTCGGAATGAGCAGTTCTTC. Its protein is CASSLAPASGQGARNEQFF. The variable domain in full, with the rest retrieved from reference TRBV7-6 and TRBJ2-1, is GAGVSQSPRYKVTKRGQDVALRCDPISGHVSLYWYRQALGQGPEFLTYFNYEAQQDKSGLPNDRFSAERPEGSISTLTIQRTEQRDSAMYRCASSLAPASGQGARNEQFFGPGTRLTVL.

This rearrangement joins TRBV20-1 to TRBJ1-2; 7 positions agree with TRBD1. Germline-derived CDR1 and CDR2 are DFQATT and SNEGSKA (reference sequence). The J segment lost 5 bases and the V segment lost 6 bases, leaving 21 bases of the junction unmatched. CDR3 length equals 17 residues. CDR3: CSALHHGQVHVRYGYTF. CDR3 nucleotide sequence: TGCAGTGCCCTCCACCACGGACAGGTTCATGTCCGATATGGCTACACCTTC.

The sample holds many counts of this clonotype. The chain couples TRBV19 to TRBJ1-2; 8 bases are a match to TRBD1. The trim removed 0 bases at V and 2 bases at J, leaving 11 bases unmatched. The germline gives CDR1 LNHDA, CDR2 SQIVND (reference sequence). The CDR3 loop spans 18 amino acids. The CDR3 loop is CASSIDRVGQGENYGYTF. DNA for the CDR3: TGTGCCAGTAGTATAGACAGGGTCGGACAGGGTGAAAACTATGGCTACACCTTC.

The rearrangement links TRBV11-1 to TRBJ2-1; TRBD1 or TRBD2 may be the D gene (5 bases each). The CDR3 totals 11 residues. Trimming took off 6 bases at V and 11 bases at J, with 11 bases between the two ends. The germline gives CDR1 SGHAT, CDR2 FQDESV (reference sequence). CDR3 sequence (DNA): TGTGCCAGCAGTCCAGGGACCAAGCAGTTCTTC. Its protein is CASSPGTKQFF.

In the case of this clonotype: Just one base apart from a much larger clone, this may be a read error. V is TRBV11-3 and J is TRBJ2-7; perhaps TRBD1 as D (6 bases). V was trimmed by 5 bases and J by 0 bases, leaving 11 bases between them. This CDR3 has 14 residues. CDR1 is SGHNT and CDR2 is YENEEA in the germline V gene. This CDR3 reads CASSPGDLSYEQYF. The DNA for the CDR3 is TGTGCCAGCAGCCCAGGGGATCTCTCCTACGAGCAGTACTTC.

This clonotype came up many times. This sequence joins TRBV7-9 and TRBJ2-3; D is perhaps TRBD1 (6 bases). The CDR3 runs 12 residues. Germline V gene lookup returns CDR1 SEHNR and CDR2 FQNEAQ (reference sequence). The V gene lost 10 bases and the J gene lost 4 bases, with 12 bases spanning the gap. The CDR3 loop reads CATQGSADTQYF. The CDR3 DNA follows: TGTGCCACCCAGGGGAGCGCAGATACGCAGTATTTT.

The chain recombines TRBV12-3 or TRBV12-4 with TRBJ1-5; TRBD1 matches at 9 bases. V was clipped by 2 bases and J by 5 bases; unmatched bases: 10. CDR3 size: 17 residues. The CDR3 protein is CASSLNWRQGVYQPQHF. CDR3 bases: TGTGCCAGCAGTTTAAATTGGCGACAGGGGGTTTATCAGCCCCAGCATTTT.

This sequence joins TRBV7-9 and TRBJ2-7; TRBD2 matches at 9 bases. CDR3 size: 14 residues. J gave up 6 bases and V 4 bases, and 7 bases lay outside the gene matches. Germline assignment: CDR1 SEHNR and CDR2 FQNEAQ (reference sequence). Here the CDR3 DNA reads TGTGCCAGCAGCTCTAGCGGGACGGGGGCCGAGCAGTACTTC. Translated, it gives CASSSSGTGAEQYF.

The V gene is TRBV6-6, the J gene TRBJ2-7, with TRBD2 matching over 7 bases. The length of the CDR3 is 14 residues. CDR1 and CDR2 from the germline V gene are MNHNY and SVGAGI (reference sequence). With 5 bases clipped from V and 3 bases from J, the junction kept 7 bases outside the gene matches. For the CDR3, the DNA is TGTGCCAGCAGTCTAGGCGGACTAGTCTACGAGCAGTACTTC. This gives the protein CASSLGGLVYEQYF.

The chain uses TRBV6-6 and TRBJ2-2; TRBD2 matches 7 bases. The CDR3 length is 17 residues. The V segment lost 5 bases and the J segment 3 bases; nucleotides outside the gene matches: 12. The V gene's germline CDR1 is MNHNY and CDR2 SVGAGI (reference sequence). The CDR3 here is CASSPGSRTRDTGELFF. As DNA, the CDR3 is TGTGCCAGCAGTCCAGGGTCCCGGACTAGAGACACCGGGGAGCTGTTTTTT.

This clonotype was detected only a few times. V usage is TRBV10-3 and J usage is TRBJ1-3; D not certain. The CDR3 has 13 amino acids. Germline CDR1 is ENHRY and CDR2 is SYGVKD. V lost 3 bases, J lost 3 bases, and 6 bases lay in between. CDR3 sequence: CAISDTDGNTIYF. CDR3 DNA: TGTGCCATCAGTGATACAGATGGAAACACCATATATTTT.

This clonotype was seen repeatedly, ten times or more. The genes are TRBV28 and TRBJ2-2, with TRBD1 matching over 9 bases. The CDR3 is 13 residues long. The V segment lost 10 bases and the J segment 6 bases; nucleotides outside the gene matches: 6. Germline CDR1 is MDHEN and CDR2 is SYDVKM. CDR3 DNA: TGTGCCATAGGGACAGGGCAGGCCGGGGAGCTGTTTTTT. Amino acids: CAIGTGQAGELFF.

This clonotype was seen at least ten times. The chain employs TRBV7-2 and TRBJ2-2, with 8 positions matching TRBD2. CDR1 is SGHTA, CDR2 FQGNSA, per germline. This CDR3 spans 15 amino acids. With 5 bases clipped from V and 4 bases from J, the junction kept 6 bases outside the gene matches. CDR3: CASSPRLARTGELFF. The CDR3, as DNA: TGTGCCAGCAGCCCCCGACTAGCGCGCACCGGGGAGCTGTTTTTT.

The rearrangement uses TRBV5-5 and TRBJ1-4, with TRBD1 matching 10 bases. Looked up from germline, CDR1 is SGHKS and CDR2 is YYEKEE (reference sequence). Trimming took 4 bases from V and 8 from J; bases not matched to a gene: 8. The CDR3 loop spans 15 amino acids. This chain's CDR3 is CASSMTGGLREKLFF. The CDR3 nucleotides are TGTGCCAGCAGCATGACAGGGGGCCTACGCGAAAAACTGTTTTTT.

At least ten counts were recorded for this clonotype. The genes are TRBV7-2 and TRBJ2-1; tentative D call: TRBD2 (5 bases). Germline CDR1 SGHTA, CDR2 FQGNSA. This CDR3 spans 16 amino acids. Deletions cut 2 bases from V and 3 bases from J, with 14 bases between. The chain's CDR3 is CASSLTRLVVYNEQFF. The DNA for the CDR3 is TGTGCCAGCAGCTTAACTAGGCTGGTCGTCTACAATGAGCAGTTCTTC. Combining the CDR3 with reference TRBV7-2 and TRBJ2-1 gives the whole variable domain GAGVSQSPSNKVTEKGKDVELRCDPISGHTALYWYRQSLGQGLEFLIYFQGNSAPDKSGLPSDRFSAERTGGSVSTLTIQRTQQEDSAVYLCASSLTRLVVYNEQFFGPGTRLTVL.

The V and J genes are TRBV11-2 and TRBJ1-1, with D possibly being TRBD1 (5 bases). CDR1 and CDR2 from the germline V gene are SGHAT and FQNNGV. V dropped 1 base and J dropped 7 bases, with 7 bases sitting between them. There are 12 residues in the CDR3. CDR3 in DNA: TGTGCCAGCAGCTTAGGGGGACTTGAAGCTTTCTTT. It is translated as CASSLGGLEAFF.

This clonotype came up many times. The chain has TRBV5-6 and TRBJ2-3; D could derive from TRBD1 or TRBD2 (5 bases each). Germline V CDR1 and CDR2: SGHDT, YYEEEE. V dropped 0 bases and J dropped 1 base, with 6 bases sitting between them. The CDR3 totals 14 residues. CDR3: CASSLGGRTDTQYF. The CDR3 DNA follows: TGTGCCAGCAGCTTGGGGGGACGCACAGATACGCAGTATTTT.

This clonotype was picked up many times. The chain is built from TRBV28 and TRBJ1-2; D is possibly TRBD1 (6 bases). V was cut by 4 bases and J by 4 bases, with 16 bases left in between. Looked up from germline, CDR1 is MDHEN and CDR2 is SYDVKM. The CDR3 covers 15 residues. Here the CDR3 reads CASSSPGVNSYGYTF. The CDR3, as DNA: TGTGCCAGCAGTTCCCCAGGGGTTAACTCCTATGGCTACACCTTC.

There are a few counts of this clonotype. This chain uses TRBV7-9 with TRBJ2-2; D is undetermined. Germline CDR1 is SEHNR and CDR2 is FQNEAQ (reference sequence). V lost 1 base to trimming and J lost 0 bases, with 3 bases between them. The CDR3 is 14 amino acids. The CDR3 DNA sequence: TGTGCCAGCAGCTTAGAGTCGAACACCGGGGAGCTGTTTTTT. It translates to CASSLESNTGELFF.

This clonotype was found a few times. V usage is TRBV4-1 and J usage is TRBJ1-2; D ambiguous. This CDR3 spans 17 amino acids. With 1 base removed from V and 0 bases from J, the gap between germline ends came to 15 bases. CDR1 is MGHRA, CDR2 YSYEKL, per germline. The CDR3 spells CASSQGRITRSNYGYTF. In DNA, the CDR3 is TGCGCCAGCAGCCAAGGCCGTATCACCCGATCTAACTATGGCTACACCTTC.

Many counts were recorded for this clonotype. This sequence joins TRBV10-3 and TRBJ1-1; 7 bases map to TRBD1. V lost 8 bases, J lost 2 bases, and 5 bases stayed unmatched. Germline CDR1 and CDR2: ENHRY and SYGVKD. The length of the CDR3 is 13 residues. The CDR3 DNA sequence: TGTGCCATCCAAGCAGGGGGAAACACTGAAGCTTTCTTT. Protein: CAIQAGGNTEAFF.

This clonotype was recorded many times. J is TRBJ2-1 and V is TRBV5-1; 11 nucleotides line up with TRBD2. Germline lookup yields CDR1 SGHRS and CDR2 YFSETQ. V was pared by 4 bases and J by 1 base, with 7 bases of the junction left unmatched. CDR3 size: 17 residues. The CDR3 spells CASSHSTSGMSYNEQFF. DNA for the CDR3: TGCGCCAGCAGCCATTCGACTAGCGGGATGTCCTACAATGAGCAGTTCTTC.

This chain joins TRBV6-6 and TRBJ2-7; TRBD1 or TRBD2 may be the D gene (5 bases each). Germline CDR1 MNHNY, CDR2 SVGAGI (reference sequence). V gave up 5 bases and J gave up 3 bases, with 14 bases separating them. This CDR3 is 14 amino acids long. CDR3 DNA sequence: TGTGCCAGCAGTAACCGGGACGCCCACTACGAGCAGTACTTC. Residues: CASSNRDAHYEQYF.

This clonotype appeared a few times. The chain links TRBV6-1 to TRBJ2-7; 11 bases agree with TRBD2. CDR3 size: 16 residues. Germline V gene sequence: CDR1 MNHNS, CDR2 SASEGT. Trimming removed 8 bases from V and 5 bases from J; junction bases left unmatched: 14. CDR3 in amino acids: CASGTVVLAGDHEQYF. CDR3 coding DNA: TGTGCCAGCGGGACAGTCGTACTAGCGGGAGACCACGAGCAGTACTTC.